This TCR beta chain was identified in a study of cytotoxic CD8 clonotypes in ibrutinib-treated CLL. In germline, CDR1 is GTSNPN, CDR2 SVGIG (reference sequence). Trimming cost V 0 bases and J 5 bases, with 10 bases left between them. CDR3 length: 13 residues. Profiled with immunoSEQ multiplex PCR; TCRdb holds only in-frame clones, not every one. The sample lists over 200,000 clones, more than 70% seen once, with 11% in the top ten. This TCR derives from a human donor with chronic lymphocytic leukemia. The gene calls are TRBV30 and TRBJ2-5; perhaps TRBD2 as D (6 bases). Sequences were derived from PBMCs, sampled after 12 months of ibrutinib treatment. CDR3 protein: CAWSVQEGETQYF. CDR3 DNA: TGTGCCTGGAGTGTACAGGAGGGCGAGACCCAGTACTTC.